A selection of T cell receptor beta chains follows, all from one sample in a study of read filtering for tumor transcriptome and immune sequencing. Each CDR3 protein is one row after TCRdb ran MiXCR on the reads. Of 35,000 to 40,000 distinct CDR3 sequences detected, around 13% appear once; the ten largest clones hold less than 40%. Sequences were obtained from a population of CD138-negative cells sorted from bone marrow. All receptors come from a donor at least 40 years old with multiple myeloma. The CDR3 runs from the conserved cysteine through the conserved F or W. The D gene is left open where the match is weak. Clone size is stated in some rows and not others, as once, few, many or a class when expanded.

j_gene,d_gene,v_gene,abundance,CDR3nt,CDR3aa
TRBJ2-1,TRBD2,TRBV24-1,many,TGTGCCACCAGTGGGGGACTAGCGGGAGGACCCTACAATGAGCAGTTCTTC,CATSGGLAGGPYNEQFF
TRBJ2-4,.,TRBV10-2,many,TGCGCCAGCAGTGAGTCTTGGGGCAAAAACATTCAGTACTTC,CASSESWGKNIQYF
TRBJ1-2,.,TRBV14,many,TGTGCCAGCAGCCAAGAACGGGTCTATGGCTACACCTTC,CASSQERVYGYTF
TRBJ2-7,.,TRBV6-5,many,TGTGCCAGCAGTGCCGTATTGAGGTGGGAGCAGTACTTC,CASSAVLRWEQYF
TRBJ1-4,.,TRBV12-3/TRBV12-4,many,TGTGCCAGCAGTTCCGAGACAGGCCTCGAGGATGAAAAACTGTTTTTT,CASSSETGLEDEKLFF
TRBJ1-5,TRBD1,TRBV19,many,TGTGCCAGTAGTCCCCAGGACAGGGGATATCAGCCCCAGCATTTT,CASSPQDRGYQPQHF
TRBJ2-5,.,TRBV6-1,many,TGTGCCAGCAGTGAGCCGGGCCTCCGGGGAGAGTACTTC,CASSEPGLRGEYF
TRBJ2-7,.,TRBV29-1,many,TGCAGCGTTACACCCACAGGGAGTTGGGAGCAGTACTTC,CSVTPTGSWEQYF
TRBJ1-3,.,TRBV12-5,few,TGTGCTAGTGGTTTGGTACTCGGGGGAACTGGAAACACCATATATTTT,CASGLVLGGTGNTIYF
TRBJ2-5,TRBD2,TRBV7-8,many,TGTGCCAGCAGCTTAGCCTTAGCGGGAGCTCACCAAGAGACCCAGTACTTC,CASSLALAGAHQETQYF
TRBJ2-7,TRBD2,TRBV3-1,many,TGTGCCAGCAGCCACAGGCCCGGGACTAGCGGCTACTACGAGCAGTACTTC,CASSHRPGTSGYYEQYF
TRBJ2-7,TRBD1,TRBV20-1,.,TGCAGTGCTAGAGCGGGACAGGGGGCTTTTGAGCAGTACTTC,CSARAGQGAFEQYF
TRBJ1-1,TRBD1,TRBV12-3/TRBV12-4,.,TGTGCCAGCAGTGGACAGGGGGAGAACACTGAAGCTTTCTTT,CASSGQGENTEAFF
TRBJ2-1,.,TRBV5-4,many,TGTGCCAGCAGCTTGGGTGGGGCGTCCACCTACAATGAGCAGTTCTTC,CASSLGGASTYNEQFF
TRBJ2-1,.,TRBV7-2,many,TGTGCCAGCAGCTTGCTTGCGGATTTCTACAATGAGCAGTTCTTC,CASSLLADFYNEQFF
TRBJ2-1,.,TRBV18,many,TGTGCCAGCTCACCAAACCACTACAATGAGCAGTTCTTC,CASSPNHYNEQFF
TRBJ1-3,.,TRBV12-3/TRBV12-4,once,TGTGCCAGCAATCCGGCTCAGGGGAGTGCCGCCGCTGACACCATGTATTTT,CASNPAQGSAAADTMYF
TRBJ2-5,.,TRBV4-1,many,TGCGCCAGCAGCCAATTCGGCGGGACCTCGTACCAAGAGACCCAGTACTTC,CASSQFGGTSYQETQYF
TRBJ2-7,.,TRBV5-4,many,TGTGCCAGCAGTTCGGACGGACCACAACCTTCCTACGAGCAGTACTTC,CASSSDGPQPSYEQYF
TRBJ1-2,.,TRBV7-2,.,TGTGCCAGCAGCTTAGCATCCGGGACGAACTATGGCTACACCTTC,CASSLASGTNYGYTF
TRBJ2-3,TRBD2,TRBV19,many,TGTGCCAGTATCCCCGGAGGACTAGCGGGAGGCCGGGATACGCAGTATTTT,CASIPGGLAGGRDTQYF
TRBJ2-7,.,TRBV6-1,many,TGTGCCAGCAGTGAAGCTCTCGAGAACTACGAGCAGTACTTC,CASSEALENYEQYF
TRBJ2-3,.,TRBV20-1,many,TGCAGTGCTAGAGACCCAGGACAAGCCGGATGGGGCACAGATACGCAGTATTTT,CSARDPGQAGWGTDTQYF
TRBJ2-1,TRBD1,TRBV25-1,.,TGTGCCAGCAGTGCCGAGACAGGGGGTTACAATGAGCAGTTCTTC,CASSAETGGYNEQFF
TRBJ2-1,.,TRBV12-3/TRBV12-4,.,TGCGCCAGCAGTTTCACCAAGGAGCAGTTCTTC,CASSFTKEQFF
TRBJ2-1,.,TRBV5-1,.,TGCGCCAGCACCCTTGAAGGACAGACCCTCTCCTACAATGAGCTGTTCTTC,CASTLEGQTLSYNELFF